A selection of T cell receptor beta chains follows, all from one sample in a study of identical twins. TCRdb fed the 5' RACE reads into MiXCR, producing one record per CDR3 protein. The sample shows approximately 530,000 distinct CDR3 sequences, approximately 20% of them seen only once. The sample was also linked to a second study, of yellow fever vaccine responses in identical twins.

Sequences were obtained from CD4+ T cells sorted from blood. Source of these receptors: a woman under 30 in good health. Both conserved end residues are part of each CDR3. D genes are given only for firm matches. Expanded clones get a size class; other rows say once, few or many, or leave the size out.

clone size,J gene,V gene,D gene,CDR3 protein,CDR3 DNA
NA,TRBJ2-1,TRBV10-1,TRBD2,CASSEVIAGGQEQFF,TGCGCCAGCAGTGAGGTGATAGCGGGGGGGCAGGAGCAGTTCTTC
few,TRBJ2-2,TRBV24-1,NA,CATSDWPGRRGDTGELFF,TGTGCCACCAGTGATTGGCCAGGTCGTCGAGGGGACACCGGGGAGCTGTTTTTT
NA,TRBJ2-5,TRBV7-9,NA,CASSLGDGVRETQYF,TGTGCCAGCAGCTTAGGGGACGGGGTAAGGGAGACCCAGTACTTC
few,TRBJ2-5,TRBV24-1,NA,CATSDLLGQGEYF,TGTGCCACCAGTGATTTGCTCGGGCAGGGAGAGTACTTC
NA,TRBJ2-1,TRBV15,TRBD2,CATSRVELAGGWYNEQFF,TGTGCCACCAGCAGAGTTGAACTAGCGGGAGGGTGGTACAATGAGCAGTTCTTC
once,TRBJ2-1,TRBV18,TRBD2,CASSYVPLAGGNEQFF,TGTGCCAGCTCCTACGTACCGCTAGCGGGGGGTAATGAGCAGTTCTTC
NA,TRBJ1-4,TRBV6-5,TRBD1,CASSYSGTGREKLFF,TGTGCCAGCAGTTACTCAGGGACAGGTCGCGAAAAACTGTTTTTT
NA,TRBJ1-6,TRBV6-5,NA,CASSYSEGVENSPLHF,TGTGCCAGCAGTTACTCAGAGGGGGTCGAGAATTCACCCCTCCACTTT
few,TRBJ2-7,TRBV5-1,NA,CASSEQGPPYEQYF,TGCGCCAGCAGCGAGCAGGGACCCCCCTACGAGCAGTACTTC
NA,TRBJ2-1,TRBV10-3,NA,CAGGDSYNEQFF,TGTGCCGGAGGAGATTCCTACAATGAGCAGTTCTTC
NA,TRBJ1-2,TRBV12-3/TRBV12-4,NA,CASRRGDYGYTF,TGTGCCAGCAGACGGGGGGACTATGGCTACACCTTC
NA,TRBJ2-6,TRBV9,NA,CVSSPDLSGANVLTF,TGTGTCAGCAGTCCTGACCTCTCTGGGGCCAACGTCCTGACTTTC
NA,TRBJ1-1,TRBV2,TRBD1,CASILDGTGDREAFF,TGTGCCAGCATTTTAGACGGGACAGGGGATCGTGAAGCTTTCTTT
NA,TRBJ1-2,TRBV10-2,NA,CASSNNLVYGYTF,TGCGCCAGCAGCAATAACTTAGTGTATGGCTACACCTTC
many,TRBJ2-2,TRBV29-1,TRBD1,CSAPQTGGGTGELFF,TGCAGCGCCCCCCAGACAGGGGGAGGGACCGGGGAGCTGTTTTTT
few,TRBJ1-5,TRBV15,NA,CATSRTGGQPQHF,TGTGCCACCAGCCGTACGGGTGGGCAGCCCCAGCATTTT
few,TRBJ2-3,TRBV5-6,TRBD2,CASSLAGDTDTQYF,TGTGCCAGCAGCTTAGCGGGAGACACAGATACGCAGTATTTT
NA,TRBJ2-5,TRBV5-1,NA,CASSLSGTLAETQYF,TGCGCCAGCAGCTTGTCCGGGACACTCGCGGAGACCCAGTACTTC
NA,TRBJ1-1,TRBV5-1,NA,CASSLKVRGKNTEAFF,TGCGCCAGCAGCTTGAAAGTTCGGGGGAAGAACACTGAAGCTTTCTTT
few,TRBJ2-2,TRBV3-1,TRBD2,CASSPLRERYTGELFF,TGTGCCAGCAGCCCCCTGCGGGAGAGGTACACCGGGGAGCTGTTTTTT
few,TRBJ2-5,TRBV20-1,TRBD2,CSAPTLAGQETQYF,TGCAGTGCCCCGACCTTAGCGGGCCAAGAGACCCAGTACTTC
few,TRBJ2-3,TRBV5-1,NA,CASSLAGTTSTDTQYF,TGCGCCAGCAGCTTAGCAGGGACCACTAGCACAGATACGCAGTATTTT
NA,TRBJ2-1,TRBV7-3,TRBD2,CASSLTLIAGNNEQFF,TGTGCCAGCAGCTTAACCCTGATAGCGGGAAACAATGAGCAGTTCTTC
few,TRBJ1-2,TRBV2,NA,CASVPRGPGDVYGYTF,TGTGCCAGCGTTCCCAGAGGCCCGGGCGATGTCTATGGCTACACCTTC